The clone carrying this T cell receptor beta chain was observed a few times. Total RNA was isolated from each sample in quantities of at least 6 micrograms. The use of a sample-barcoded 5' primer and a J-beta primer mix characterized a second PCR of 7 to 11 cycles. A single record per CDR3 protein comes from TCRdb applying MiXCR to the 5' RACE reads. Among about 570,000 distinct CDR3 sequences listed, approximately 27% were seen once. CDR1 is ENHRY and CDR2 is SYGVKD in the germline V gene. The CDR3 runs to 14 residues. V lost 6 bases and J 5 bases, leaving 16 bases between the germline ends. The entry originates in a study of blood T cells in healthy people across ages.

This receptor was taken from an older woman in good health. Sequencing input: blood. This chain uses TRBV10-3 with TRBJ1-1; D is possibly TRBD1 (5 bases). The CDR3 DNA reads as TGTGCCATCAGCGCTGAAAGGGGCGTGACTGAAGCTTTCTTT. This encodes CAISAERGVTEAFF.